This record concerns one T cell receptor (beta chain) sequence. The data were taken from a study of OX40 agonist ivuxolimab in advanced cancers. Study overall: Ivuxolimab is a fully human IgG2 antibody that activates OX40 (CD134).

This CDR3 contains 18 residues. The germline V gene encodes CDR1 SNHLY and CDR2 FYNNEI. V was shortened by 6 bases and J by 3 bases, with 24 bases between the two germline ends. Data came from immunoSEQ multiplex PCR; TCRdb stores just in-frame clones and leaves some out. The data show tens of thousands of clones, 65% to 90% seen once. This TCR was recovered from an adult with an advanced solid tumor such as melanoma, head and neck, liver or kidney cancer. The rearrangement joins TRBV2 to TRBJ2-1; D unresolved. The sample consisted of CD4+ or CD8+ T cells sorted from blood, taken in a trial of the OX40 agonist ivuxolimab. The CDR3 sequence is CASRAIEGPRAYYNEQFF. The CDR3 DNA reads TGTGCCAGCAGGGCAATAGAAGGACCCCGCGCTTACTACAATGAGCAGTTCTTC.